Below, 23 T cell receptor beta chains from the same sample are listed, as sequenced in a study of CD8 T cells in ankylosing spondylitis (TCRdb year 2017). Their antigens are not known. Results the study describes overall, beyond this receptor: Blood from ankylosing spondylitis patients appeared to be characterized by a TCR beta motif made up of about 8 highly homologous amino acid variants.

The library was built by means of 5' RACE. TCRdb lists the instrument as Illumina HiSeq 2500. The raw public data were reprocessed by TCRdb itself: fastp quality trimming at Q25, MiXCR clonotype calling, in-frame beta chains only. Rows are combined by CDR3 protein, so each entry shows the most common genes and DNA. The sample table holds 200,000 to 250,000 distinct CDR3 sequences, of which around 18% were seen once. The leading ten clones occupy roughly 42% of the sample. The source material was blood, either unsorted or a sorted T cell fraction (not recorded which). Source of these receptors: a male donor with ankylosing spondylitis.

The CDR3 protein is CASSAGTGVDEQYF. CDR3 in DNA: TGTGCCAGCAGCGCCGGGACAGGGGTCGACGAGCAGTACTTC. The chain carries TRBV7-8 and TRBJ2-7; TRBD1 matches at 10 bases. The CDR3 covers 14 residues. CDR1 and CDR2 (germline): SGHVS, FQNEAQ. Germline trimming cut 5 bases from V and 5 bases from J; bases unmatched to any gene: 6.

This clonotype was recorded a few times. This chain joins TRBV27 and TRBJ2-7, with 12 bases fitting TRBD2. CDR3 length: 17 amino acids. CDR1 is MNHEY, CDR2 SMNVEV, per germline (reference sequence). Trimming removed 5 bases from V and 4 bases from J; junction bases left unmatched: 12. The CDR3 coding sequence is TGTGCCAGCAGTCCCAGACTAGCGGGGGAAATACGATACGAGCAGTACTTC. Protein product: CASSPRLAGEIRYEQYF.

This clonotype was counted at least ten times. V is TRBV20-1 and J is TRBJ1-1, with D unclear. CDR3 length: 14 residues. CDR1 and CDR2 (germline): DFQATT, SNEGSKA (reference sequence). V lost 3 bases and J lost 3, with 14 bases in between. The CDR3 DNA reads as TGCAGTGCTAGTATGCGGGAAAGTTACACTGAAGCTTTCTTT. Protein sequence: CSASMRESYTEAFF.

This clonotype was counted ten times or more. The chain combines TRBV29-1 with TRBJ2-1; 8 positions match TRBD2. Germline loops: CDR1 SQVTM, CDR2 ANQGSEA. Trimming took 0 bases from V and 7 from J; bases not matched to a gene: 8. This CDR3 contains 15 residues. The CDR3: CSVEDVAGGENEQFF. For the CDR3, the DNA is TGCAGCGTTGAAGATGTTGCGGGGGGCGAAAATGAGCAGTTCTTC.

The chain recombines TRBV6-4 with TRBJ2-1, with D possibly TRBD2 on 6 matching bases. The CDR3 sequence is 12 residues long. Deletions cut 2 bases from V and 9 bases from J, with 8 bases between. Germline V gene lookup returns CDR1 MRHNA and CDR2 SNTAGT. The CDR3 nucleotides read TGTGCCAGCAGTGACACGGGACTTGAGCAGTTCTTC. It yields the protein CASSDTGLEQFF.

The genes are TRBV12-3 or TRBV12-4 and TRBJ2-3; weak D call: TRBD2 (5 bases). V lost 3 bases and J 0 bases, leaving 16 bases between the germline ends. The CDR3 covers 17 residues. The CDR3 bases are TGTGCCAGCAGTTTTAGTGGACGGGGATCTAGCACAGATACGCAGTATTTT. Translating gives CASSFSGRGSSTDTQYF.

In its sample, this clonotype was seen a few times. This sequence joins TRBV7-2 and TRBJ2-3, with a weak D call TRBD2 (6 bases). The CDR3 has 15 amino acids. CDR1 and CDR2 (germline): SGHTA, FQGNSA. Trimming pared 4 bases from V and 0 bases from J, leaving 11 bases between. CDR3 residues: CASSSRLESTDTQYF. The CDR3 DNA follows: TGTGCCAGCAGCTCCAGACTAGAGAGCACAGATACGCAGTATTTT.

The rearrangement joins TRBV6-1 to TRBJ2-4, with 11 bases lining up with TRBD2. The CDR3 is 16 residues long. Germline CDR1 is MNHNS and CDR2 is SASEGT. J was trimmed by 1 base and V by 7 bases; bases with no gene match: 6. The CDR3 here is CASTPLAGGAKNIQYF. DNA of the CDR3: TGTGCCAGCACCCCTCTAGCGGGAGGCGCCAAAAACATTCAGTACTTC.

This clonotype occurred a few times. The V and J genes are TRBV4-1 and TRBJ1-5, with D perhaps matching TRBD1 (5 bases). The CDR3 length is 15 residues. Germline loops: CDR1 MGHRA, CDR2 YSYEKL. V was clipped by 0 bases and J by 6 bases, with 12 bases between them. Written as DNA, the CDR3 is TGCGCCAGCAGCCAAGACTCAGGGTGGGTTCAGCCCCAGCATTTT. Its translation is CASSQDSGWVQPQHF.

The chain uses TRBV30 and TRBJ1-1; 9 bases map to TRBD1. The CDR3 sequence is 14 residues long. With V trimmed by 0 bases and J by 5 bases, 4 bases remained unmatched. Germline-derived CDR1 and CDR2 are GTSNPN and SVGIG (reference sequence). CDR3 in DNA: TGTGCCTGGAGTGTGGGACAGGGTGGTACTGAAGCTTTCTTT. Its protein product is CAWSVGQGGTEAFF.

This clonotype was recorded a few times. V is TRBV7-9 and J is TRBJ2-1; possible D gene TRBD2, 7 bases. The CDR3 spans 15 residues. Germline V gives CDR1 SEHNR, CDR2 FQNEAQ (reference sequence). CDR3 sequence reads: CAYAGAESSYNEQFF. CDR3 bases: TGTGCGTACGCGGGGGCGGAGAGCTCCTACAATGAGCAGTTCTTC.

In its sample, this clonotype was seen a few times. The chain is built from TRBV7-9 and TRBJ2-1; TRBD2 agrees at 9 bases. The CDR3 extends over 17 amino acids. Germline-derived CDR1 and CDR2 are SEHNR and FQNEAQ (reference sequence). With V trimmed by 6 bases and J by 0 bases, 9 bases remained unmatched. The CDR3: CASRGGLAGSSYNEQFF. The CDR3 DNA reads TGTGCCAGCAGGGGGGGGCTAGCGGGGAGCTCCTACAATGAGCAGTTCTTC.

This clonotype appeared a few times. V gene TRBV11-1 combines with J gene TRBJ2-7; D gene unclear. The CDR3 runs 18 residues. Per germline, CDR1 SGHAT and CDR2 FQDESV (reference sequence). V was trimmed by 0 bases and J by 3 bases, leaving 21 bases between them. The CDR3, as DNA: TGTGCCAGCAGCTTAGCAGGGCAAGGTTCTATAAACGACTACGAGCAGTACTTC. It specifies CASSLAGQGSINDYEQYF. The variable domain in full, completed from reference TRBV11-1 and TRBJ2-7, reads EAEVAQSPRYKITEKSQAVAFWCDPISGHATLYWYRQILGQGPELLVQFQDESVVDDSQLPKDRFSAERLKGVDSTLKIQPAELGDSAMYLCASSLAGQGSINDYEQYFGPGTRLTVT.

The CDR3 DNA is TGTGCCAGCAGTGAAACGGCAGGGGGCTTTGGAGAGACCCAGTACTTC. Translating gives CASSETAGGFGETQYF. V is TRBV6-1 and J is TRBJ2-5; TRBD1 agrees at 8 bases. V was pared by 2 bases and J by 4 bases, with 9 bases of the junction left unmatched. CDR1 MNHNS and CDR2 SASEGT come from the germline V gene. The CDR3 sequence is 16 residues long.

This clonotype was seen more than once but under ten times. This CDR3 is CAISESIGVRYEQYF. The DNA of the CDR3 is TGTGCCATCAGTGAGTCGATCGGGGTTCGTTACGAGCAGTACTTC. The rearrangement uses TRBV10-3 and TRBJ2-7; D perhaps matches TRBD2 (5 bases). This CDR3 spans 15 amino acids. V shed 0 bases and J shed 4 bases, with 13 bases lying between them. The V gene's germline CDR1 is ENHRY and CDR2 SYGVKD.

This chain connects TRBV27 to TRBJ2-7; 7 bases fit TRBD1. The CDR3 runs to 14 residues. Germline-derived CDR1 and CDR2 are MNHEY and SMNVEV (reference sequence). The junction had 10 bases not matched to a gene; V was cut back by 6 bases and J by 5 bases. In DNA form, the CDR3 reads TGTGCCAGCAGACCGACAGGGTCGTTACACGAGCAGTACTTC. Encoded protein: CASRPTGSLHEQYF.

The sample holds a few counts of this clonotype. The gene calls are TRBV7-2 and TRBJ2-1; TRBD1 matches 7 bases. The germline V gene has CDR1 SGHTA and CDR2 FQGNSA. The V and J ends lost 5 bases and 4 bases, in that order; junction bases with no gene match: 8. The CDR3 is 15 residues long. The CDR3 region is CASSTSGTVYNEQFF. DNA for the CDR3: TGTGCCAGCAGCACCTCCGGGACAGTATACAATGAGCAGTTCTTC.

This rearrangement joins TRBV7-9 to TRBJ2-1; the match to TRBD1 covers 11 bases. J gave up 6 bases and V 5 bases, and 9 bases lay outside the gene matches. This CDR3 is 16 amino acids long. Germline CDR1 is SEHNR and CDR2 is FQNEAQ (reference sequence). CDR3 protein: CASSPRGTGGLNEQFF. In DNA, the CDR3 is TGTGCCAGCAGCCCCCGGGGGACAGGGGGACTCAATGAGCAGTTCTTC. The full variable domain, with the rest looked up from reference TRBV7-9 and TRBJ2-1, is DTGVSQNPRHKITKRGQNVTFRCDPISEHNRLYWYRQTLGQGPEFLTYFQNEAQLEKSRLLSDRFSAERPKGSFSTLEIQRTEQGDSAMYLCASSPRGTGGLNEQFFGPGTRLTVL.

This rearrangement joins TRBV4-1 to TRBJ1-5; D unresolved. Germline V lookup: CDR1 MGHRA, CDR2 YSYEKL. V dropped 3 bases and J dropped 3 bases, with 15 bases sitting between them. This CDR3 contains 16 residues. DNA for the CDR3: TGCGCCAGCAGCCATACGCCGGGCCCCACCAATCAGCCCCAGCATTTT. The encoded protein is CASSHTPGPTNQPQHF.

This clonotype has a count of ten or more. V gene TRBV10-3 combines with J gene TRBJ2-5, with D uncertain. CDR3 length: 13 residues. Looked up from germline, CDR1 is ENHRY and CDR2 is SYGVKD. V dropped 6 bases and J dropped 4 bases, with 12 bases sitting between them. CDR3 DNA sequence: TGTGCCATCAGAGACTCACTATCAGAGACCCAGTACTTC. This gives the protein CAIRDSLSETQYF.

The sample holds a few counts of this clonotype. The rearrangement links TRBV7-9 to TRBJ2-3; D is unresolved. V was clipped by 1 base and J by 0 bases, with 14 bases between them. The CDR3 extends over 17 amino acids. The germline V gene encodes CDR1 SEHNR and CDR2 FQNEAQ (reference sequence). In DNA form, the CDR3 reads TGTGCCAGCAGCTTAGTTCGGGCAGATCCTAGCACAGATACGCAGTATTTT. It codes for CASSLVRADPSTDTQYF.

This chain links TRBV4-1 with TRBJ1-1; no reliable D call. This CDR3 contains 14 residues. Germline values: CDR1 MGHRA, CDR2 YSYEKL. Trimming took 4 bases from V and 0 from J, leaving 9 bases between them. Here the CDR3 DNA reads TGCGCCAGCAGCCCCGGGCTGGTGAACACTGAAGCTTTCTTT. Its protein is CASSPGLVNTEAFF.

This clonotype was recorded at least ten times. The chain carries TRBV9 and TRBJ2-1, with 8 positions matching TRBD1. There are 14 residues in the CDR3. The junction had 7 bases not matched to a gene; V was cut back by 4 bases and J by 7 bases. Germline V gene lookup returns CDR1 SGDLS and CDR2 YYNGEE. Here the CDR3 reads CASSLRQGWNEQFF. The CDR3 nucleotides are TGTGCCAGCAGCCTCAGACAGGGGTGGAATGAGCAGTTCTTC.